This TCR beta chain was recorded in a study of blood T cell repertoires in COVID-19. CDR1 and CDR2 (germline): KGHSH, LQKENI. Deletions cut 2 bases from V and 0 bases from J, with 17 bases between. The CDR3 consists of 19 residues. Profiling relied on immunoSEQ multiplex PCR, and the TCRdb table lists in-frame clones only, not all of them. The sample gives hundreds of thousands of clones, about nine tenths of which show up once; roughly 5% is in the top ten. The sequenced material came from PBMCs or T cells enriched from blood (not recorded which). The rearrangement links TRBV18 to TRBJ2-6, with a weak D call TRBD1 (5 bases). The TCR sequence derives from a man aged 60 to 75 who had recovered from COVID-19. The chain's CDR3 is CASSPNGPGLSSGANVLTF. The CDR3 nucleotides read TGTGCCAGCTCACCAAACGGTCCAGGGCTTAGCTCTGGGGCCAACGTCCTGACTTTC.